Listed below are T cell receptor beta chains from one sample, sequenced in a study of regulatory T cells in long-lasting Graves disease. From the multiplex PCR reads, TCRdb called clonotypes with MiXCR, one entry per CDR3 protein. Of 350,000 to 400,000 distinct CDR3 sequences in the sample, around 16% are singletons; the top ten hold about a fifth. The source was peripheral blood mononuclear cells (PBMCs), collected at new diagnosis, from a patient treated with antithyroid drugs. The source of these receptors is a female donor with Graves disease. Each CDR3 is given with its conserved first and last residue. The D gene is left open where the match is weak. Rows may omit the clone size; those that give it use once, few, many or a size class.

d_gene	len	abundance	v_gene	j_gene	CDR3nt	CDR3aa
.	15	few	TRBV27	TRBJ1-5	TGTGCCAGCAGTTGGTCGACAGACAGCAATCAGCCCCAGCATTTT	CASSWSTDSNQPQHF
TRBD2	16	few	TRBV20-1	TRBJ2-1	TGCAGTGCTAGTATGCGGCTAGCGGAGCCCTACAATGAGCAGTTCTTC	CSASMRLAEPYNEQFF
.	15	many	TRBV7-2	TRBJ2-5	TGTGCCAGCAGCTTAGTCTCTCGTGAGGGAGAGACCCAGTACTTC	CASSLVSREGETQYF
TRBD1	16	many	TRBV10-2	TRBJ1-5	TGCGCCAGCAGTGGGGGACAGGGTTTTGGCAATCAGCCCCAGCATTTT	CASSGGQGFGNQPQHF
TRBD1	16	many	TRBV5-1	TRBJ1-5	TGTGCCAGCAGCTTGGAGTTGTCGCGGACAGGTCAGCCCCAGCATTTT	CASSLELSRTGQPQHF
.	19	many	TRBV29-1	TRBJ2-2	TGCAGCGTTGATATGCAATCCGGGCAGGGGGGGGAGAACACCGGGGAGCTGTTTTTT	CSVDMQSGQGGENTGELFF
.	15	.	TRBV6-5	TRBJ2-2	TGTGCCAGCAGTTACTCCTCCCCGGTAGCCGGGGAGCTGTTTTTT	CASSYSSPVAGELFF
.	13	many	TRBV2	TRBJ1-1	TGTGCCAGCAAAGGACAGTGGAACACTGAAGCTTTCTTT	CASKGQWNTEAFF
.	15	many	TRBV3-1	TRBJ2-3	TGTGCCAGCAGCCAAGCACGGGGTCCCACAGATACGCAGTATTTT	CASSQARGPTDTQYF
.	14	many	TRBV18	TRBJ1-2	TGTGCCAGCTCACCACCATCGGATTCCTATGGCTACACCTTC	CASSPPSDSYGYTF
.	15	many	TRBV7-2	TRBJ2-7	TGTGCCAGCAGCTTAGGGGTAGCGGCGACCTACGAGCAGTACTTC	CASSLGVAATYEQYF
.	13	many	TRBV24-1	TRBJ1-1	TGTGCCACCAGTGATATTCGAGGCACTGAAGCTTTCTTT	CATSDIRGTEAFF
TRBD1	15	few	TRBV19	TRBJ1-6	TGTGCCACCTCGGACAGGGTAACCTATAATTCACCCCTCCACTTT	CATSDRVTYNSPLHF
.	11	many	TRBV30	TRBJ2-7	TGTGCCTGGACATCGGGGTTTCAGCAGTACTTC	CAWTSGFQQYF
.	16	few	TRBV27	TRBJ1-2	TGTGCCAGCAGTTTGGGCAAGGAAACAACCTACTGTGGCTACACCTTC	CASSLGKETTYCGYTF
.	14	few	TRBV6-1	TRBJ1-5	TGTGCCACCAAACGGCCGAGTAGCAATCAGCCCCAGCATTTT	CATKRPSSNQPQHF
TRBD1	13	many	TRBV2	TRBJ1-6	TGTGCCAGCTACAGGGGGCTCAATTCACCCCTCCACTTT	CASYRGLNSPLHF
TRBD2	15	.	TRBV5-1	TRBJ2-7	TGCGCCAGCAGCGGATGGACTAGCGAATCCTACGAGCAGTACTTC	CASSGWTSESYEQYF
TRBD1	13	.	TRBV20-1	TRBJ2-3	TGCAGTGCTCCCGGGACAGGGGGCGGTACGCAGTATTTT	CSAPGTGGGTQYF
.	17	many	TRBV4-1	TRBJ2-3	TGCGCCAGCAGCCAAGATGCGGCAGCTGCTAGCACAGATACGCAGTATTTT	CASSQDAAAASTDTQYF
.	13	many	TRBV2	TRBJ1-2	TGTGCCAGCAGTGAGCCAGGCGTCTATGGCTACACCTTC	CASSEPGVYGYTF
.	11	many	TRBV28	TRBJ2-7	TGTGCCAGCAGTTTAGTCTCGGAGCAGTACTTC	CASSLVSEQYF
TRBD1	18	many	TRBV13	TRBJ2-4	TGTGCCAGCAGCCTGACCGGGACAGGGCTTTTAGCCAAAAACATTCAGTACTTC	CASSLTGTGLLAKNIQYF
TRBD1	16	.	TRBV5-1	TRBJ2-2	TGTGCCAGCAGCTTGGCGGGACAGGGGAACACCGGGGAGCTGTTTTTT	CASSLAGQGNTGELFF
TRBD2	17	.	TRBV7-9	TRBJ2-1	TGTGCCAGCAGTATATTGCCGGGGCTAGCGGGACACAATGAGCGGTTCTTC	CASSILPGLAGHNERFF
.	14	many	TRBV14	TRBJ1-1	TGTGCCAGCAGCCTCCTGATGGACTCCCCTGAAGCTTTCTTT	CASSLLMDSPEAFF
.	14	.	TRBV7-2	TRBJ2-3	TGTGCCAGCAGGCGGCGGGGAAGCACAGATACGCAGTATTTT	CASRRRGSTDTQYF
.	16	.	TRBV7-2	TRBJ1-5	TGTGCCAGCAGCTTAGCAAGGGTTTACGGCAATCAGCCCCAGCATTTT	CASSLARVYGNQPQHF
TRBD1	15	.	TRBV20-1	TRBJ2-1	TGCAGTGCTGAGGGGACAGGGGGTTTTTTGAATGAGCAGTTCTTC	CSAEGTGGFLNEQFF
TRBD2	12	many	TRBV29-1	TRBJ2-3	TGCAGCGTTGAGCGGGAGGGGGATACGCAGTATTTT	CSVEREGDTQYF
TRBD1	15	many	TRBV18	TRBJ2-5	TGTGCCAGCTCACCGACAGGGGGCGTAGGGGAGACCCAGTACTTC	CASSPTGGVGETQYF
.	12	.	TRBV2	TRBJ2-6	TGTGCCAGCAGTGAAAGTCCGAACGTCCTGACTTTC	CASSESPNVLTF
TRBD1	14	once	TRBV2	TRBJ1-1	TGTGCCGGCACTCGGGACAGGAGGAACACTGAAGCTTTCTTT	CAGTRDRRNTEAFF
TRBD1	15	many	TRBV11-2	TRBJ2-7	TGTGCCAGCAGCCTACCCCCGACAGGGCCCTACGAGCAGTACTTC	CASSLPPTGPYEQYF
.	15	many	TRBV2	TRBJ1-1	TGTGCCAGCAGTGAAGAAATGGGGGGACGCACTGAAGCTTTCTTT	CASSEEMGGRTEAFF
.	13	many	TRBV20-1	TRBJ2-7	TGCAGTGCCCCCGGGACCATCTCCTACGAGCAGTACTTC	CSAPGTISYEQYF
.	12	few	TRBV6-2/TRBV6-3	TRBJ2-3	TGTGCCAGCAGTTTAGGGGCGCGTACGCAGTATTTT	CASSLGARTQYF
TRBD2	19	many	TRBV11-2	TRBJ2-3	TGTGCCAGCACCGGCCTTGGGCTAGCGGGAGGGACTAGCACAGATACGCAGTATTTT	CASTGLGLAGGTSTDTQYF
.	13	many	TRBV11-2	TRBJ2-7	TGTGCCAGCAGCTTTGGAGCTTCAGGCGAGCAGTACTTC	CASSFGASGEQYF
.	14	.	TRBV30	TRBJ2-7	TGTGCCTGGAAGTCAGGGGCCATCCGCTACGAGCAGTACTTC	CAWKSGAIRYEQYF
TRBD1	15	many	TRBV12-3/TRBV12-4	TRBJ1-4	TGTGCCAGCAGTTCCTACAGGGGAGTAAATGAAAAACTGTTTTTT	CASSSYRGVNEKLFF
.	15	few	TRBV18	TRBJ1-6	TGTGCCAGCTCACCCGTAGGGGAAGATAATTCACCCCTCCACTTT	CASSPVGEDNSPLHF
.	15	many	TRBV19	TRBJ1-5	TGTGCCAGTAGTACGATGTTGGGGGGCAATCAGCCCCAGCATTTT	CASSTMLGGNQPQHF
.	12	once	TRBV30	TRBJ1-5	TGTGCCTGGAGCGGTAGCAATCAGCCCCAGCATTTT	CAWSGSNQPQHF
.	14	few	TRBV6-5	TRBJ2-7	TGTGCCAGCAGTTACTCGAAAGGGGCCTACGAGCAGTACTTC	CASSYSKGAYEQYF
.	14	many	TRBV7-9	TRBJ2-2	TGTGCCAGCAGCTTATCCCTAGACACCGGGGAGCTGTTTTTT	CASSLSLDTGELFF
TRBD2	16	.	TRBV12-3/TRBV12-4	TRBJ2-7	TGTGCCAGCAGATACGGACTAGCGGGAGAGAAGGACGAGCAGTACTTC	CASRYGLAGEKDEQYF
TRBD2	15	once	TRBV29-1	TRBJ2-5	TGCAGCGCGACACTAGCGGGGGGGCTCGACGAGACCCAGTACTTC	CSATLAGGLDETQYF
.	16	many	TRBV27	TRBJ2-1	TGTGCCAGCAGTTTAAGCGGACTAAGCTCCTACAATGAGCAGTTCTTC	CASSLSGLSSYNEQFF
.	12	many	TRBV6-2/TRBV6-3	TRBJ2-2	TGTGCCAGCAGTTACAGCACCGGGGAGCTGTTTTTT	CASSYSTGELFF
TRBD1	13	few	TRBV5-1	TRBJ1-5	TGTGCCAGCAGCAGGGGGGAAAATCAGCCCCAGCATTTT	CASSRGENQPQHF
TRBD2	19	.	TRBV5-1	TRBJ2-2	TGCGCCAGCAGCAGCTCCGGGACTAGCGGGAGTTTGAACGCCGGGGAGCTGTTTTTT	CASSSSGTSGSLNAGELFF